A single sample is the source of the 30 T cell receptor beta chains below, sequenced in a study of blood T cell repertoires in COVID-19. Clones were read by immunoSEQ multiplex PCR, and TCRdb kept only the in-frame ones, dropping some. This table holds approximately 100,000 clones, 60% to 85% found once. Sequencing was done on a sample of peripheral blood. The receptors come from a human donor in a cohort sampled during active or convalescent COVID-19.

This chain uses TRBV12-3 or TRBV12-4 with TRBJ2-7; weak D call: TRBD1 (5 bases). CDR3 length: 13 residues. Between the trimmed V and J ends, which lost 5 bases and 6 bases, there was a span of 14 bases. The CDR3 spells CASSHNRNSEQYF. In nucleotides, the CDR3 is TGTGCCAGCAGTCACAACAGGAATTCCGAGCAGTACTTC.

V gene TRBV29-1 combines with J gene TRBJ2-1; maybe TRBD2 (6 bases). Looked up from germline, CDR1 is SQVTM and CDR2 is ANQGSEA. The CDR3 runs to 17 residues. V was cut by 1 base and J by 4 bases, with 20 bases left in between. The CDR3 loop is CSVEGLATLLKYNEQFF. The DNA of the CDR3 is TGCAGCGTTGAAGGTCTAGCGACCCTCCTAAAGTACAATGAGCAGTTCTTC.

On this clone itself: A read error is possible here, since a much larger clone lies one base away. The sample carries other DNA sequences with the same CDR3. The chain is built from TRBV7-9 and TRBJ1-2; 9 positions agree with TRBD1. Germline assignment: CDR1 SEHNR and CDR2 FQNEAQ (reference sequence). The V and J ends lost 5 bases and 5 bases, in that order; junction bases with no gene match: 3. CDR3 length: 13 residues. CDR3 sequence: CASSPGQGYGYTF. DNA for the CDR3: TGTGCCAGCAGCCCGGGACAGGGTTATGGCTACACCTTC.

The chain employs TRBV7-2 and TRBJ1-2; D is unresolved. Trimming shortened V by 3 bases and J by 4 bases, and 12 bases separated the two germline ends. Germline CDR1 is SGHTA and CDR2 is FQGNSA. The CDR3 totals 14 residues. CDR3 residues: CASSFRRRVYGYTF. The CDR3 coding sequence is TGTGCCAGCAGCTTTCGCAGGCGGGTCTATGGCTACACCTTC.

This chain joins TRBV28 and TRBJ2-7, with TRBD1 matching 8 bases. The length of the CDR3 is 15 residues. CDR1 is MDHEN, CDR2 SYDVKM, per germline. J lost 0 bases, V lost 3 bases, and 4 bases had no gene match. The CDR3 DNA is TGTGCCAGCAGTTTTAGGGACAGGCGCTCCTACGAGCAGTACTTC. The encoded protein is CASSFRDRRSYEQYF.

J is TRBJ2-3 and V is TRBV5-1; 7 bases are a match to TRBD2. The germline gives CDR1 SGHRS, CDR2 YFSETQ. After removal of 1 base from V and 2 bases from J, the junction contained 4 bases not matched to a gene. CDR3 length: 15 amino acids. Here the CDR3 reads CASSLQRGTTDTQYF. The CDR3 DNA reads TGCGCCAGCAGCTTGCAGCGGGGAACCACAGATACGCAGTATTTT.

DNA of the CDR3: TGTGCCAGCAGTTCCCTGACTAGCGGATTTGGGCCAGATACGCAGTATTTT. Residues: CASSSLTSGFGPDTQYF. This chain links TRBV6-2 or TRBV6-3 with TRBJ2-3, with 9 bases identical to TRBD2. The J segment lost 4 bases and the V segment lost 4 bases, leaving 12 bases of the junction unmatched. The CDR3 is 17 residues long. Per germline, CDR1 MNHEY and CDR2 SVGEGT.

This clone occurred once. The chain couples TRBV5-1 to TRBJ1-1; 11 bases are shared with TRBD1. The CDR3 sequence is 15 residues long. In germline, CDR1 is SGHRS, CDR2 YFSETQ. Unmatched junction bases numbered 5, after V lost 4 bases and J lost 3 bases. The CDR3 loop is CASSHGQGADTEAFF. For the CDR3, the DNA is TGCGCCAGCAGCCACGGACAGGGGGCGGACACTGAAGCTTTCTTT.

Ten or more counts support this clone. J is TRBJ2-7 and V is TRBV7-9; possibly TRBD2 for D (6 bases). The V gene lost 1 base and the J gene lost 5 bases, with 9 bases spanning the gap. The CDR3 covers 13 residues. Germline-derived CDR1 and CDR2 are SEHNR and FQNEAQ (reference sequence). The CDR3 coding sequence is TGTGCCAGCAGCTTAGTTGCTAGCGACGAGCAGTACTTC. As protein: CASSLVASDEQYF.

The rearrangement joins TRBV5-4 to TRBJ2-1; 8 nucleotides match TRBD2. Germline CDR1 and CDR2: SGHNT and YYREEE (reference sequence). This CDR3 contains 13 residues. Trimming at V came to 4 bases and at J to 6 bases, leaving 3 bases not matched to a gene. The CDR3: CASSETSGNEQFF. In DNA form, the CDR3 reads TGTGCCAGCAGCGAAACTAGCGGCAATGAGCAGTTCTTC.

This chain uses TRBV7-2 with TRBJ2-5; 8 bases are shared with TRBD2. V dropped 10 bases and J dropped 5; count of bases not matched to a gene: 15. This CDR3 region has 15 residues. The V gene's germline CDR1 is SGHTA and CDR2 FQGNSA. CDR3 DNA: TGTGCCATCATATCAGCGGGAGCCCCAGGGGAGACCCAGTACTTC. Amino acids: CAIISAGAPGETQYF.

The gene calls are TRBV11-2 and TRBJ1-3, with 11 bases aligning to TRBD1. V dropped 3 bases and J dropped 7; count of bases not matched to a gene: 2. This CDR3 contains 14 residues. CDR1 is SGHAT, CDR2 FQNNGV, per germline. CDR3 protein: CASSFRDRGNTIYF. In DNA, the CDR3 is TGTGCCAGCAGCTTCCGGGACAGGGGGAACACCATATATTTT. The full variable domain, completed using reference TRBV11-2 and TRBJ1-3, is EAGVAQSPRYKIIEKRQSVAFWCNPISGHATLYWYQQILGQGPKLLIQFQNNGVVDDSQLPKDRFSAERLKGVDSTLKIQPAKLEDSAVYLCASSFRDRGNTIYFGEGSWLTVV.

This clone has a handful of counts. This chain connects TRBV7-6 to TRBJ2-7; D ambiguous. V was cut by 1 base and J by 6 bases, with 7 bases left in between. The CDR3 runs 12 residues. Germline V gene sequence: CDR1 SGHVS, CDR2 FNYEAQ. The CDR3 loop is CASSLVESEQYF. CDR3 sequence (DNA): TGTGCCAGCAGCTTAGTGGAGAGCGAGCAGTACTTC.

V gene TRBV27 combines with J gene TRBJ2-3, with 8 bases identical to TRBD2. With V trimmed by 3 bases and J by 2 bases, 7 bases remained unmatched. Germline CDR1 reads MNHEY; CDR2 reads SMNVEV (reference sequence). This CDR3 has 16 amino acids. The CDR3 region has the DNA TGTGCCAGCAGTTTTAAAATAGCGGGGTACACAGATACGCAGTATTTT. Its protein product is CASSFKIAGYTDTQYF.

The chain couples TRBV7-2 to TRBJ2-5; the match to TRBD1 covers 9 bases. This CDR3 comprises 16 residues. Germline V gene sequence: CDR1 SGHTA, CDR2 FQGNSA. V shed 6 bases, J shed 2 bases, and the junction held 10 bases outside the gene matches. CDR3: CASRDRGRGIQETQYF. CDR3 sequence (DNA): TGTGCCAGCAGGGACAGGGGTAGAGGGATTCAAGAGACCCAGTACTTC. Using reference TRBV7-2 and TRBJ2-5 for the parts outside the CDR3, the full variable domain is GAGVSQSPSNKVTEKGKDVELRCDPISGHTALYWYRQSLGQGLEFLIYFQGNSAPDKSGLPSDRFSAERTGGSVSTLTIQRTQQEDSAVYLCASRDRGRGIQETQYFGPGTRLLVL.

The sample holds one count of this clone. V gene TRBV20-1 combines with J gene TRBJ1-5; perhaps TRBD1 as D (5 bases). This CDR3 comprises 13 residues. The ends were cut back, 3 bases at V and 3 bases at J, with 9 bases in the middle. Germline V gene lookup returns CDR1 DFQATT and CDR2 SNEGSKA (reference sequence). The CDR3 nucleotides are TGCAGTGCTAGTGGACAAGTCAATCAGCCCCAGCATTTT. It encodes CSASGQVNQPQHF.

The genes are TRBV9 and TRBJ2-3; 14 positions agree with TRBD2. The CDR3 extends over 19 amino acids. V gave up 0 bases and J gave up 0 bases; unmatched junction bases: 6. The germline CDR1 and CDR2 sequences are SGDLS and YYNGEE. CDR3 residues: CASSVVGRTSGGSTDTQYF. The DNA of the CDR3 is TGTGCCAGCAGCGTAGTAGGGCGGACTAGCGGGGGGAGCACAGATACGCAGTATTTT.

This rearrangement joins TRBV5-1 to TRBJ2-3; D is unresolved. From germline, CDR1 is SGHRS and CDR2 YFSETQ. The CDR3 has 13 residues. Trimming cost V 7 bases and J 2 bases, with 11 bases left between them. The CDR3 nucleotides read TGCGCCAGCTACTTCTCCTTCACAGATACGCAGTATTTT. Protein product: CASYFSFTDTQYF.

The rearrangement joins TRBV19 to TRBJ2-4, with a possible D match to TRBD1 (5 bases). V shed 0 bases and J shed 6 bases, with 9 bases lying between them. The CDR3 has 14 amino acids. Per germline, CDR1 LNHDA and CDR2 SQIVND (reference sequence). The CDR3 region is CASSIDRALNIQYF. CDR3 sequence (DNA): TGTGCCAGTAGTATAGACAGGGCCTTAAACATTCAGTACTTC.

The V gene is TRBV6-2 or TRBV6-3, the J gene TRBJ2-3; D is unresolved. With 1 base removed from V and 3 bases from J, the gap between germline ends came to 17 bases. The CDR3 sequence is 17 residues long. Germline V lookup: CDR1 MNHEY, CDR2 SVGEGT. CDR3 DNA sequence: TGTGCCAGCAGTTACTGGAGAGGTTCAATAAGTACAGATACGCAGTATTTT. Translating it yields CASSYWRGSISTDTQYF.

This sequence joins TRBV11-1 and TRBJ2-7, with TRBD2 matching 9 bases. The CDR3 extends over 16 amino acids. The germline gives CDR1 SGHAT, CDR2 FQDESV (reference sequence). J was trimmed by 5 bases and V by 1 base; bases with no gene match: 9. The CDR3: CASSLVSGRGSHEQYF. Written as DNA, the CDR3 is TGTGCCAGCAGCTTAGTTAGCGGGAGAGGTTCCCACGAGCAGTACTTC.

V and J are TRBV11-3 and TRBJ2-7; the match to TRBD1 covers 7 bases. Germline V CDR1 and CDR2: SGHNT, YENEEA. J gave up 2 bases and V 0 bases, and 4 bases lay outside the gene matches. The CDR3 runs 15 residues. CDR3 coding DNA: TGTGCCAGCAGCTTAGAAGGGGGCACCCCCTACGAGCAGTACTTC. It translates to CASSLEGGTPYEQYF.

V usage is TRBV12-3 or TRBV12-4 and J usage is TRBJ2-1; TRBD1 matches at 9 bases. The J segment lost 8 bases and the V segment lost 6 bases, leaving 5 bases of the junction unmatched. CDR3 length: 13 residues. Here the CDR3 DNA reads TGTGCCAGCAGAACAAGGACAGGGGATGAGCAGTTCTTC. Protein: CASRTRTGDEQFF.

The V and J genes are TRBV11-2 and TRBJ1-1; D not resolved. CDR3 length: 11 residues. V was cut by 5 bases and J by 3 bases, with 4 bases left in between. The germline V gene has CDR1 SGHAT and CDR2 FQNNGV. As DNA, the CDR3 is TGTGCCAGCAGCCTTTACACTGAAGCTTTCTTT. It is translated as CASSLYTEAFF.

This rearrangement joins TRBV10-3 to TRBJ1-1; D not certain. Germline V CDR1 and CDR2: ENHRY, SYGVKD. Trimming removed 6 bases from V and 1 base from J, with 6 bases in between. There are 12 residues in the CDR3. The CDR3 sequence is CAIRSGNTEAFF. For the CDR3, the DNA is TGTGCCATCAGGTCGGGGAACACTGAAGCTTTCTTT.

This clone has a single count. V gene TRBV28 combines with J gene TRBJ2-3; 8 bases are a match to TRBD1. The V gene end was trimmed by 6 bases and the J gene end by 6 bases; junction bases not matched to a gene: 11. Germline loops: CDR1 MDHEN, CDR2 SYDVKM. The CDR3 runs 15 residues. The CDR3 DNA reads TGTGCCAGCAGCCCGGGGCAGGGGGCCTGGGATACGCAGTATTTT. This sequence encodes CASSPGQGAWDTQYF.

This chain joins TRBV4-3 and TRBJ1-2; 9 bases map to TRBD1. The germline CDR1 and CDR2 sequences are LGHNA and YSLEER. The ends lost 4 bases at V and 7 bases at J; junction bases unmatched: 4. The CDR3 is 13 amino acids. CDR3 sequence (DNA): TGCGCCAGCAGCCGGAGACAGGGGGTTGGCTACACCTTC. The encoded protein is CASSRRQGVGYTF.

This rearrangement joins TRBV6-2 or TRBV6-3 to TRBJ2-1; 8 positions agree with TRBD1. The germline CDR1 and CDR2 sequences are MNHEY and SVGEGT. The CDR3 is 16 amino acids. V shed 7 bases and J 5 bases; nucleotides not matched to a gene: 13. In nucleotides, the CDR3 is TGTGCCAGCACCCCTTCGACAGGGGTGACAAACAATGAGCAGTTCTTC. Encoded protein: CASTPSTGVTNNEQFF.

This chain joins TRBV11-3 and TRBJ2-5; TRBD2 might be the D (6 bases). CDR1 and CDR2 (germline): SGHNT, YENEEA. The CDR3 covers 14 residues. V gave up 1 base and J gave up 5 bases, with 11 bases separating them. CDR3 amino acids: CASSLAGGVETQYF. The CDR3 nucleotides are TGTGCCAGCAGCTTAGCCGGGGGAGTTGAGACCCAGTACTTC.

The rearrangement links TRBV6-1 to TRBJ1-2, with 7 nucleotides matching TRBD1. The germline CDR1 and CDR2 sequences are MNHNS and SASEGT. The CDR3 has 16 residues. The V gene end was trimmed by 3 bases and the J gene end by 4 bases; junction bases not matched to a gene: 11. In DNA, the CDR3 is TGTGCCAGCAGTGAGGGGACAGATATGAAGACCTATGGCTACACCTTC. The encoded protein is CASSEGTDMKTYGYTF.